This TCR beta chain was sequenced in a study of T-cell reconstitution after alpha-beta-depleted transplantation in children. Study results and caveats: The main origin of T-cell counts and diversity one year after transplant was newly produced T cells. Approximately two months post-transplant, alpha-beta T cells reportedly originated from several hundred expanded graft clones.

This clonotype was detected only a few times. Its antigen remains unknown. Preparation of the TCRbeta library used unique molecular identifiers. TCRdb fed the PCR reads into MiXCR, producing one record per CDR3 protein. Among about 210,000 distinct CDR3 sequences, approximately 17% were seen once, and the ten largest hold around two fifths. This receptor was taken from a male patient aged 2 to 10 who had a stem cell transplant for acute lymphoblastic leukemia, so the T cells may come from the graft donor. The sample was PBMCs, mostly from graft donor cells, taken 360 days after TCRalphabeta/CD19-depleted stem cell transplant.

The CDR3 loop reads CASSPTSGGTGELFF. DNA for the CDR3: TGTGCCAGCAGCCCAACTAGCGGGGGTACCGGGGAGCTGTTTTTT. V usage is TRBV12-3 or TRBV12-4 and J usage is TRBJ2-2, with TRBD2 matching 11 bases. V lost 6 bases, J lost 5 bases, and 5 bases stayed unmatched. CDR3 length: 15 residues.